A selection of T cell receptor beta chains follows, all from one sample in a study of shared clonotypes between healthy human individuals. Produced via immunoSEQ multiplex PCR; TCRdb's table is partial and in-frame only. There are millions of clones in the sample; 85% to 95% occur only once, and over 1.5% lies in the top ten. The sample taken for sequencing was naive CD8+ T cells from PBMCs. The receptors shown here come from a man aged 18 to 35 in good health. Some clones in this sample may be carry-over from other donors' samples. Both conserved end residues are part of each CDR3. Each record gives: V gene, clone size, D gene, J gene, CDR3 protein, CDR3 DNA. A D gene is named only where the DNA matches it firmly. The listing skips clone size in some rows; elsewhere it reads once, few, many or a size class.

TRBV7-9	few	.	TRBJ2-7	CASSHTGPARPDYYEQYF	TGTGCCAGCAGCCACACAGGGCCGGCCCGCCCTGACTACTACGAGCAGTACTTC
TRBV7-8	.	.	TRBJ1-2	CASSLAYGRQLSGYTF	TGTGCCAGCAGCTTAGCCTACGGCAGGCAACTGAGCGGCTACACCTTC
TRBV9	.	TRBD1	TRBJ1-3	CASSPLGTGGVGNTIYF	TGTGCCAGCAGCCCGCTCGGGACAGGGGGCGTCGGAAACACCATATATTTT
TRBV6-1	.	.	TRBJ1-5	CASTGGEFSNQPQHF	TGTGCCAGCACCGGCGGGGAGTTTAGCAATCAGCCCCAGCATTTT
TRBV9	.	TRBD2	TRBJ2-5	CASSVRQDGRAGETQYF	TGTGCCAGCAGCGTAAGGCAGGACGGGAGGGCCGGGGAGACCCAGTACTTC
TRBV9	.	.	TRBJ2-3	CASSVGGGLRADTQYF	TGTGCCAGCAGCGTAGGTGGAGGACTGCGGGCAGATACGCAGTATTTT
TRBV28	.	.	TRBJ2-1	CASGGGAGNEQFF	TGTGCCAGTGGTGGCGGGGCGGGCAATGAGCAGTTCTTC
TRBV19	.	TRBD2	TRBJ2-1	CASIGLAGQQFF	TGTGCCAGTATTGGCCTAGCGGGCCAGCAGTTCTTC
TRBV7-9	.	TRBD1	TRBJ2-5	CASSLQGAGETQYF	TGTGCCAGCAGCTTACAGGGGGCGGGGGAGACCCAGTACTTC
TRBV2	.	.	TRBJ1-2	CASSRDYGYTF	TGTGCCAGCAGTCGGGACTATGGCTACACCTTC
TRBV9	.	.	TRBJ2-1	CASSPGPYNEQFF	TGTGCCAGCAGCCCCGGCCCGTACAATGAGCAGTTCTTC
TRBV27	once	TRBD1	TRBJ1-5	CASRRTGSNQPQHF	TGTGCCAGCAGGCGGACAGGTTCCAATCAGCCCCAGCATTTT
TRBV7-9	.	TRBD1	TRBJ1-5	CASSLGTAYSNQPQHF	TGTGCCAGCAGCTTGGGGACAGCCTATAGCAATCAGCCCCAGCATTTT
TRBV7-3	.	TRBD2	TRBJ2-1	CASSLTGRASGVYNEQFF	TGTGCCAGCAGCTTAACGGGACGGGCTAGCGGGGTCTACAATGAGCAGTTCTTC
TRBV20-1	.	.	TRBJ2-5	CSARRETQYF	TGCAGTGCTAGGAGGGAGACCCAGTACTTC
TRBV19	.	.	TRBJ2-3	CASSPLRQVTDTQYF	TGTGCCAGTAGTCCCCTCAGACAGGTCACAGATACGCAGTATTTT
TRBV28	.	.	TRBJ1-2	CASSLTGVANYGYTF	TGTGCCAGCAGTTTAACGGGGGTGGCTAACTATGGCTACACCTTC
TRBV28	.	.	TRBJ1-5	CASRRQYSNQPQHF	TGTGCCAGCAGGCGACAGTATAGCAATCAGCCCCAGCATTTT
TRBV7-9	.	.	TRBJ2-7	CASSLGGVSYEQYF	TGTGCCAGCAGCTTAGGTGGGGTGTCCTACGAGCAGTACTTC
TRBV29-1	.	TRBD1	TRBJ2-7	CSVVGDRENEQYF	TGCAGCGTTGTGGGGGACAGGGAGAACGAGCAGTACTTC
TRBV15	.	.	TRBJ2-2	CATSRAGGIGTGELFF	TGTGCCACCAGCAGAGCTGGAGGAATCGGCACCGGGGAGCTGTTTTTT
TRBV7-9	.	.	TRBJ1-1	CASSPPRLVGTEAFF	TGTGCCAGCAGCCCCCCAAGGTTGGTGGGCACTGAAGCTTTCTTT
TRBV7-2	.	TRBD1	TRBJ2-7	CASSPTGNSHEQYF	TGTGCCAGCAGCCCGACAGGGAACAGCCACGAGCAGTACTTC
TRBV15	.	.	TRBJ1-4	CATSTGGSGTDLFEKLFF	TGTGCCACCAGTACGGGGGGTTCCGGGACCGACCTTTTTGAAAAACTGTTTTTT
TRBV14	.	.	TRBJ2-1	CASSKSTRSSYNEQFF	TGTGCCAGCAGCAAGAGCACTAGGAGCTCCTACAATGAGCAGTTCTTC
TRBV11-2	.	.	TRBJ2-7	CASSLDAWLGLTYEQYF	TGTGCCAGCAGCTTAGATGCTTGGCTAGGACTAACCTACGAGCAGTACTTC
TRBV2	.	TRBD1	TRBJ2-3	CARPGQGGTDTQYF	TGTGCCAGGCCGGGACAGGGTGGGACAGATACGCAGTATTTT
TRBV19	.	.	TRBJ2-1	CASSWTGNYNEQFF	TGTGCCAGTAGTTGGACTGGCAACTACAATGAGCAGTTCTTC
TRBV9	.	.	TRBJ2-1	CASSVDVPKRRSSYNEQFF	TGTGCCAGCAGCGTAGATGTCCCGAAGCGAAGGAGCTCCTACAATGAGCAGTTCTTC
TRBV9	once	TRBD1	TRBJ2-5	CASSVRTGRETQYF	TGTGCCAGCAGCGTCCGGACAGGACGAGAGACCCAGTACTTC
TRBV29-1	.	TRBD2	TRBJ2-1	CSVYGTSGSRVGSEQFF	TGCAGCGTATACGGGACTAGCGGGAGTCGGGTGGGTAGTGAGCAGTTCTTC
TRBV9	.	TRBD1	TRBJ2-2	CASSVATGDLGNKAGELFF	TGTGCCAGCAGCGTAGCTACAGGGGATCTAGGTAACAAGGCCGGGGAGCTGTTTTTT
TRBV27	.	TRBD2	TRBJ2-2	CATLPRFGTMPGELFF	TGTGCCACTTTACCACGATTCGGGACTATGCCCGGGGAGCTGTTTTTT
TRBV9	once	.	TRBJ2-6	CASRTSGANVLTF	TGTGCCAGCAGGACCTCTGGGGCCAACGTCCTGACTTTC
TRBV28	.	TRBD2	TRBJ2-1	CASSLGLSLAGGNNEQFF	TGTGCCAGCAGTTTAGGCCTTAGCCTAGCGGGAGGCAACAATGAGCAGTTCTTC
TRBV7-8	.	.	TRBJ2-4	CASSPSLGPNIQYF	TGTGCCAGCAGTCCCAGCCTGGGGCCCAACATTCAGTACTTC
TRBV27	once	.	TRBJ2-4	CASSLLDGKNIQYF	TGTGCCAGCAGTTTACTTGACGGCAAAAACATTCAGTACTTC
TRBV28	.	TRBD1	TRBJ2-7	CASSFSGTGAYEQYF	TGTGCCAGCAGTTTTAGCGGGACAGGGGCCTACGAGCAGTACTTC
TRBV4-1	.	.	TRBJ1-5	CASSHVDSYRDQPQHF	TGCGCCAGCAGCCATGTCGACTCTTACAGGGATCAGCCCCAGCATTTT
TRBV10-1	.	TRBD1	TRBJ2-3	CASSDDRGRVDTQYF	TGCGCCAGCAGTGATGACAGGGGGCGCGTAGATACGCAGTATTTT
TRBV2	.	.	TRBJ2-7	CASSEGRGLSYEQYF	TGTGCCAGCAGTGAAGGGCGGGGGCTCTCCTACGAGCAGTACTTC